The clone carrying this TCR beta chain was counted ten times or more. Its antigen remains unknown. These data belong to a study of CD8+CD57+ T cells in acquired aplastic anemia. Notes on the study in general: For CD8+ Simpson's diversity, patients and controls showed no significant difference.

For sequencing, patients were chosen who had shown expansion of CD8+CD57+ cells by flow cytometry. Every patient presented with severe acquired aplastic anemia. Germline values: CDR1 DFQATT, CDR2 SNEGSKA (reference sequence). The CDR3 is 13 residues long. Trimming removed 3 bases from V and 4 bases from J, with 12 bases in between. Researchers used genomic DNA as the template to profile TCR beta VDJ and CDR3. TCRdb ran MiXCR on the reads and lists one entry per CDR3 protein. The top ten clones hold about 2.4% of a sample with 120,000 or so distinct CDR3 sequences, about 40% of them seen once. The sequence came from a human donor with aplastic anemia. The V and J genes are TRBV20-1 and TRBJ1-2; D is possibly TRBD1 (6 bases). The source material was sorted CD4+, CD8+, or CD8+CD57+ T cells (not recorded which) from PBMCs. As DNA, the CDR3 is TGCAGTGCTAGCCGGGACAACATCTATGGCTACACCTTC. This gives the protein CSASRDNIYGYTF.